This T cell receptor beta chain was captured in a study of a mutant IDH1 vaccine in newly diagnosed glioma. Study information: Patients came in for eight vaccinations, in weeks 1, 3, 5, 7, 11, 15, 19 and 23. In some groups vaccination began 4-6 weeks post-radiotherapy; others received it with temozolomide. Former treatment meant radiotherapy, temozolomide, or both; the majority had gotten both.

Assay: immunoSEQ multiplex PCR; the TCRdb copy retains only in-frame clones and omits some. Counted here are tens of thousands of clones, approximately 85% occurring once; the ten biggest clones make up approximately 0.8%. Of note for this clone: Its antigen is unknown.

Time point specified: week 23, last vaccination. Every vaccine dose comprised 300 ug of mutant IDH1 20-mer peptide plus topical imiquimod. The germline gives CDR1 MDHEN, CDR2 SYDVKM. The CDR3 contains 15 residues. Trimming took off 7 bases at V and 1 base at J, with 16 bases between the two ends. The sequencing used PBMCs, collected from a glioma patient whose treatment included an IDH1 peptide vaccine. V gene TRBV28 combines with J gene TRBJ2-5; D possibly corresponds to TRBD2 (6 bases). The source of this sequence is a woman aged 45-65 years with glioma. In DNA form, the CDR3 reads TGTGCCAGCACCCCGGGCGGAGGGCCCCAAGAGACCCAGTACTTC. This sequence encodes CASTPGGGPQETQYF. Full variable domain (remainder filled in from reference TRBV28 and TRBJ2-5): DVKVTQSSRYLVKRTGEKVFLECVQDMDHENMFWYRQDPGLGLRLIYFSYDVKMKEKGDIPEGYSVSREKKERFSLILESASTNQTSMYLCASTPGGGPQETQYFGPGTRLLVL.